This T cell receptor beta chain appears in the sequencing data of a study of graft-versus-host responses after intestinal transplantation. The CDR3 runs 14 residues. Trimming cost V 10 bases and J 0 bases; bases outside gene matches: 6. CDR1 and CDR2 (germline): MNHEY, SVGAGI. The method was immunoSEQ multiplex PCR; TCRdb's version includes in-frame clones alone and lacks a portion of them. The data show 60,000 or so clones, with around 91% seen just once and 2.7% held by the top ten. The rearrangement links TRBV6-5 to TRBJ2-7; 10 bases map to TRBD2. The sequenced sample was PBMCs, obtained less than 130 days after intestinal transplantation. The origin of this receptor is a human patient who received an intestinal transplant, so some T cells may come from the graft donor. This chain's CDR3 is CATKLAGSSYEQYF. DNA of the CDR3: TGTGCCACCAAACTAGCGGGGAGCTCCTACGAGCAGTACTTC.